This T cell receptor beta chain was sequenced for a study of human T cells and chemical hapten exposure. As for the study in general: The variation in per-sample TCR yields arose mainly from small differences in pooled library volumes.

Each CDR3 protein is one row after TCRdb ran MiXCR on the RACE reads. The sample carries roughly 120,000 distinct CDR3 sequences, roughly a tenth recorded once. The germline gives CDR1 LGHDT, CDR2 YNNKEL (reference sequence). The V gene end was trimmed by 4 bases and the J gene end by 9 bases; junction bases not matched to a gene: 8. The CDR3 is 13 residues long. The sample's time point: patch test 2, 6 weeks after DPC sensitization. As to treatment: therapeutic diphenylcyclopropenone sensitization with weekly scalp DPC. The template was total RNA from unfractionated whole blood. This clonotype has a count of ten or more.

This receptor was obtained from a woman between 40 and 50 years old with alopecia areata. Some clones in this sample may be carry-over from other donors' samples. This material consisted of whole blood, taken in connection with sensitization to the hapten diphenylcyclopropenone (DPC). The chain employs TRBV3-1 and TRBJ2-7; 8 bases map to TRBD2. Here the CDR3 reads CASSRGLAVVQYF. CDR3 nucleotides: TGTGCCAGCAGCCGAGGACTAGCTGTGGTGCAGTACTTC.